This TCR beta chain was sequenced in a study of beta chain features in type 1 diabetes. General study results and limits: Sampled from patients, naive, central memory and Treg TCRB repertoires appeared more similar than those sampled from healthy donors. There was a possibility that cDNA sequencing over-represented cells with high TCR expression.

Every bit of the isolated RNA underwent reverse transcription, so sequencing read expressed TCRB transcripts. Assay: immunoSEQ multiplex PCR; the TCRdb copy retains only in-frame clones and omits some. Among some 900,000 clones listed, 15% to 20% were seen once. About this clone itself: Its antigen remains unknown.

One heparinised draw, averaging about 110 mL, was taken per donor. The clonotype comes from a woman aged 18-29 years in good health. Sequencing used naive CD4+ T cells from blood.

The CDR3 sequence: CASSMSLQETQYF. Written as DNA, the CDR3 is TGTGCCAGCTCAATGTCTCTCCAAGAGACCCAGTACTTC. The chain couples TRBV18 to TRBJ2-5; no clear D. The germline CDR1 and CDR2 sequences are KGHSH and LQKENI. V lost 5 bases to trimming and J lost 1 base, with 8 bases between them. The CDR3 is made up of 13 amino acids.